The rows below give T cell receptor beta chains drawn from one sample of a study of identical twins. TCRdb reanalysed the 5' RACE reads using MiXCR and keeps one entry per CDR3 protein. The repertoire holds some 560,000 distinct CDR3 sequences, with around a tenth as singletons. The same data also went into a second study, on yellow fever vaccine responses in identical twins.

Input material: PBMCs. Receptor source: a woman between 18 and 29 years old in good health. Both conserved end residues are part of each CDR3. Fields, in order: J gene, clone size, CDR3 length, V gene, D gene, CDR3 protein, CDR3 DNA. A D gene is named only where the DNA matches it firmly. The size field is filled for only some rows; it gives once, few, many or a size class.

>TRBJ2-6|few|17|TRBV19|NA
CASWKTPKDAGANVLTF
TGTGCCAGTTGGAAAACCCCCAAGGATGCTGGGGCCAACGTCCTGACTTTC
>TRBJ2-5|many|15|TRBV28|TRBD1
CASSFLDRAEETQYF
TGTGCCAGCAGTTTCCTGGACAGGGCTGAAGAGACCCAGTACTTC
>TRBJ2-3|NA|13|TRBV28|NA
CATRDRTVDTQYF
TGTGCCACCAGGGACCGAACAGTAGATACGCAGTATTTT
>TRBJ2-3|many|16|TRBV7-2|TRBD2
CASSTYSGGKADTQYF
TGTGCCAGCAGCACATATAGCGGGGGAAAAGCAGATACGCAGTATTTT
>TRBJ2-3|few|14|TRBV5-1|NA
CASSEGLLGDTQYF
TGCGCCAGCAGCGAGGGACTCCTCGGGGATACGCAGTATTTT
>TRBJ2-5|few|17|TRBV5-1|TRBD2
CASSSIAGALIGETQYF
TGCGCCAGCAGCTCCATAGCGGGAGCTTTGATCGGAGAGACCCAGTACTTC
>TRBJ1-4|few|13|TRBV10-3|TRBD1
CAITPDRNEKLFF
TGTGCCATCACCCCGGACAGGAATGAAAAACTGTTTTTT
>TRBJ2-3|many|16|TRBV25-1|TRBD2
CASSESWGGGTDTQYF
TGTGCCAGCAGTGAATCTTGGGGAGGGGGCACAGATACGCAGTATTTT
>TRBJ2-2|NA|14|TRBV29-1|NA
CSLNPPANTGELFF
TGCAGCCTGAACCCACCCGCGAACACCGGGGAGCTGTTTTTT
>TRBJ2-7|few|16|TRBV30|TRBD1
CAWSFSGTAAPYEQYF
TGTGCCTGGAGCTTCTCCGGGACAGCTGCACCCTACGAGCAGTACTTC
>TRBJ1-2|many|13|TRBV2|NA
CATRDNRGRGYTF
TGTGCCACTCGGGACAATCGGGGCCGGGGCTACACCTTC
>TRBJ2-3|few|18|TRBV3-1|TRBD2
CASSLLSLVAGGTDTQYF
TGTGCCAGCAGCCTATTGTCTCTAGTAGCGGGGGGCACAGATACGCAGTATTTT
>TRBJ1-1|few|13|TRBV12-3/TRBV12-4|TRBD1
CASTGQGRTEAFF
TGTGCCAGCACCGGACAGGGGCGGACTGAAGCTTTCTTT
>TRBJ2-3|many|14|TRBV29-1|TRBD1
CSVRRFDRGNTQYF
TGCAGCGTTCGACGATTTGACAGGGGAAATACGCAGTATTTT
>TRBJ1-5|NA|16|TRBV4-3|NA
CASSQDFGNSNQPQHF
TGCGCCAGCAGCCAAGATTTCGGCAATAGCAATCAGCCCCAGCATTTT
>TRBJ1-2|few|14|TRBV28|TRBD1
CASSSPGTGVGYTF
TGTGCCAGCAGTTCCCCCGGGACAGGGGTAGGCTACACCTTC
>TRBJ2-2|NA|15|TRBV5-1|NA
CASSFSLGHTGELFF
TGCGCCAGCAGCTTTTCCCTGGGGCACACCGGGGAGCTGTTTTTT
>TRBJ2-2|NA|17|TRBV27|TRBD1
CASRTLTGTGETGELFF
TGTGCCAGCAGGACTCTTACCGGGACAGGGGAAACCGGGGAGCTGTTTTTT
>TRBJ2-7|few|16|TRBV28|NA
CASSGGDIGKSYEQYF
TGTGCCAGCAGTGGAGGGGATATAGGAAAAAGCTACGAGCAGTACTTC
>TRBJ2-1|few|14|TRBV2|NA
CASTDTGATNEQFF
TGTGCCAGCACAGACACGGGGGCGACGAATGAGCAGTTCTTC
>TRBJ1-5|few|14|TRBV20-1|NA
CSARGQGFNQPQHF
TGCAGTGCTAGAGGTCAGGGGTTTAATCAGCCCCAGCATTTT
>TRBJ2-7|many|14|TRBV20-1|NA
CSARDPVGSYEQYF
TGCAGTGCTAGAGATCCGGTGGGCTCCTACGAGCAGTACTTC
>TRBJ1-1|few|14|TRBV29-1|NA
CSVEEGLGHRVAFF
TGCAGCGTTGAAGAGGGACTCGGACATCGAGTGGCTTTCTTT
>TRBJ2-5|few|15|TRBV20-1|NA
CSARDYRTLGETQYF
TGCAGTGCTAGAGACTACAGAACCTTGGGGGAGACCCAGTACTTC
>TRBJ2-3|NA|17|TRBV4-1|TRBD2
CASSHSSGFPLTDTQYF
TGCGCCAGCAGCCATTCTAGCGGGTTTCCCCTCACAGATACGCAGTATTTT
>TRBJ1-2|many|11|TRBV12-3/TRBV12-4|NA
CASSFNYGYTF
TGTGCCAGCAGTTTTAACTATGGCTACACCTTC
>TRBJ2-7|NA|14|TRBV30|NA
CAWAFLARPYEQYF
TGTGCCTGGGCCTTTTTAGCGAGACCCTACGAGCAGTACTTC
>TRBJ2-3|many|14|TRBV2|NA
CASSRDIYTDTQYF
TGTGCCAGCAGTCGGGACATCTACACAGATACGCAGTATTTT
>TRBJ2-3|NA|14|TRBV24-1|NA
CATSRGEWQDTQYF
TGTGCCACCAGTAGGGGCGAGTGGCAAGATACGCAGTATTTT
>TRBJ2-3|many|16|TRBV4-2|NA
CASSQEHSGRTDTQYF
TGTGCCAGCAGCCAAGAGCATTCAGGCCGCACAGATACGCAGTATTTT
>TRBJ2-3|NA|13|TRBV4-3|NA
CASSQVGQGAQYF
TGCGCCAGCAGCCAAGTGGGCCAAGGGGCGCAGTATTTT
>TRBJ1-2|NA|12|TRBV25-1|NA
CASSELGNGYTF
TGTGCCAGCAGTGAATTAGGGAATGGCTACACCTTC
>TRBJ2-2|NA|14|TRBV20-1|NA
CSATRVGATGELFF
TGCAGTGCCACCAGGGTGGGAGCCACCGGGGAGCTGTTTTTT
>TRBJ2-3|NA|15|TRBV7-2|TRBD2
CASSWGSGGLNTQYF
TGTGCCAGCAGCTGGGGTAGCGGGGGGTTGAATACGCAGTATTTT
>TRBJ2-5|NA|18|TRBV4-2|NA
CASSPPRGDGVSWETQYF
TGTGCCAGCAGCCCGCCTCGAGGGGACGGGGTATCGTGGGAGACCCAGTACTTC